Sequencing of this T cell receptor beta chain was carried out in a study of cytomegalovirus exposure and HLA in healthy donors. Libraries were prepared by immunoSEQ multiplex PCR; TCRdb keeps only in-frame clonotypes and omits some of them. This repertoire shows about 170,000 clones, about 86% found once; its top ten account for approximately 1.5%. The V segment lost 10 bases and the J segment 7 bases; nucleotides outside the gene matches: 15. This CDR3 contains 15 residues. Germline CDR1 MNHNS, CDR2 SASEGT. The rearrangement joins TRBV6-1 to TRBJ2-1, with TRBD2 matching 8 bases. The sequence came from a woman aged 30 to 39 in good health and CMV-seronegative. Sequencing was carried out using PBMCs. The CDR3, as DNA: TGTGCCAACCTCTTCACGGGGGGGCCTAAAAATGAGCAGTTCTTC. Translating it yields CANLFTGGPKNEQFF.